This is a list of T cell receptor beta chains from one sample in a study of cytomegalovirus exposure and HLA in healthy donors. TCRdb's copy holds only in-frame clones and misses some; the assay was immunoSEQ multiplex PCR. This sample yields more than 60,000 clones, of which approximately 79% are seen a single time; just under 3% belongs to the top ten. The sample taken for sequencing was PBMCs. The source of these receptors is a woman in her twenties or thirties in good health and CMV-seronegative. Each CDR3 is given with its conserved first and last residue. The order of the fields is J gene, D gene, clone size, V gene, CDR3 protein, CDR3 DNA. D genes are given only for firm matches. Size is omitted from some rows. Given values are once, few, many or a class for expanded clones.

J: TRBJ2-1; D: -; size: -; V: TRBV27; CDR3: CASSNRSSSYNEQFF; DNA: TGTGCCAGCAGTAACCGATCGAGCTCCTACAATGAGCAGTTCTTC
J: TRBJ1-3; D: -; size: -; V: TRBV6-5; CDR3: CASSYGGLSGNTIYF; DNA: TGTGCCAGCAGTTACGGGGGCCTAAGTGGAAACACCATATATTTT
J: TRBJ1-6; D: TRBD1; size: -; V: TRBV9; CDR3: CASSVARDRNSPLHF; DNA: TGTGCCAGCAGCGTAGCTCGGGACAGAAATTCACCCCTCCACTTT
J: TRBJ2-1; D: -; size: once; V: TRBV9; CDR3: CASTPGETFYAYNEQFF; DNA: TGTGCCAGCACCCCTGGGGAGACCTTTTATGCCTACAATGAGCAGTTCTTC
J: TRBJ1-2; D: -; size: -; V: TRBV6-5; CDR3: CASSLREDYGYTF; DNA: TGTGCCAGCAGCCTCAGGGAAGACTATGGCTACACCTTC
J: TRBJ2-3; D: -; size: -; V: TRBV18; CDR3: CASSPTRGTDTQYF; DNA: TGTGCCAGCTCACCGACTCGGGGCACAGATACGCAGTATTTT
J: TRBJ1-2; D: -; size: -; V: TRBV14; CDR3: CASSPRVANYGYTF; DNA: TGTGCCAGCAGCCCCCGGGTCGCTAACTATGGCTACACCTTC
J: TRBJ1-1; D: -; size: -; V: TRBV9; CDR3: CASSGREVVTEAFF; DNA: TGTGCCAGCAGCGGCAGGGAAGTGGTAACTGAAGCTTTCTTT
J: TRBJ1-1; D: TRBD1; size: -; V: TRBV6-6; CDR3: CASSYPGQGNTEAFF; DNA: TGTGCCAGCAGTTACCCGGGACAGGGGAACACTGAAGCTTTCTTT
J: TRBJ2-4; D: -; size: -; V: TRBV5-8; CDR3: CASSLNRIAKNIQYF; DNA: TGTGCCAGCAGCTTGAACAGGATAGCCAAAAACATTCAGTACTTC
J: TRBJ2-3; D: -; size: -; V: TRBV5-8; CDR3: CASSLARFRGTDTQYF; DNA: TGTGCCAGCAGCTTGGCCAGGTTTAGAGGCACAGATACGCAGTATTTT
J: TRBJ1-2; D: -; size: -; V: TRBV4-1; CDR3: CASSNLIGAGGGRNSPYGYTF; DNA: TGCGCCAGCAGCAACCTAATTGGCGCGGGAGGGGGGAGGAATTCACCCTATGGCTACACCTTC
J: TRBJ2-1; D: TRBD2; size: -; V: TRBV7-9; CDR3: CASSLVGGGADEQFF; DNA: TGTGCCAGCAGCTTAGTCGGCGGGGGGGCCGATGAGCAGTTCTTC
J: TRBJ1-1; D: -; size: -; V: TRBV7-2; CDR3: CASSLVAGSEAFF; DNA: TGTGCCAGCAGCTTAGTAGCGGGCTCTGAAGCTTTCTTT
J: TRBJ2-2; D: -; size: -; V: TRBV9; CDR3: CASSVLSAGELFF; DNA: TGTGCCAGCAGCGTCCTTAGTGCCGGGGAGCTGTTTTTT
J: TRBJ2-5; D: TRBD1; size: -; V: TRBV2; CDR3: CASIRTGAIETQYF; DNA: TGTGCCAGCATTAGGACAGGGGCGATAGAGACCCAGTACTTC
J: TRBJ2-7; D: -; size: -; V: TRBV6-1; CDR3: CASSEQGEQYF; DNA: TGTGCCAGCAGTGAACAGGGCGAGCAGTACTTC
J: TRBJ1-2; D: -; size: -; V: TRBV2; CDR3: CASSVRGGYGYTF; DNA: TGTGCCAGCAGTGTACGAGGGGGCTATGGCTACACCTTC
J: TRBJ1-4; D: TRBD1; size: -; V: TRBV30; CDR3: CAWTLPRGTNEKLFF; DNA: TGTGCCTGGACCCTCCCCAGGGGGACTAATGAAAAACTGTTTTTT
J: TRBJ2-2; D: -; size: -; V: TRBV5-1; CDR3: CASSSTGKYTGELFF; DNA: TGCGCCAGCAGCTCTACCGGGAAGTACACCGGGGAGCTGTTTTTT
J: TRBJ2-3; D: -; size: -; V: TRBV7-9; CDR3: CAGSPATLPGDTQYF; DNA: TGTGCCGGCAGCCCCGCGACCCTCCCGGGAGATACGCAGTATTTT
J: TRBJ2-1; D: TRBD2; size: -; V: TRBV7-8; CDR3: CASSFLAGGQEQFF; DNA: TGTGCCAGCAGCTTCCTAGCGGGAGGACAAGAGCAGTTCTTC
J: TRBJ1-2; D: -; size: few; V: TRBV30; CDR3: CAWSPPGGDGYTF; DNA: TGTGCCTGGAGTCCCCCCGGGGGGGATGGCTACACCTTC
J: TRBJ1-1; D: TRBD1; size: -; V: TRBV30; CDR3: CAWSVVTGLNTEAFF; DNA: TGTGCCTGGAGTGTAGTGACAGGGCTGAACACTGAAGCTTTCTTT
J: TRBJ2-6; D: TRBD1; size: -; V: TRBV2; CDR3: CASTQGWDRGLSIGANVLTF; DNA: TGTGCCAGCACCCAGGGGTGGGACAGGGGGCTATCGATCGGGGCCAACGTCCTGACTTTC
J: TRBJ2-1; D: -; size: -; V: TRBV4-3; CDR3: CASSQDRSSYNEQFF; DNA: TGCGCCAGCAGCCAAGACCGGAGCTCCTACAATGAGCAGTTCTTC
J: TRBJ1-4; D: TRBD1; size: -; V: TRBV7-2; CDR3: CASSLRTGYNEKLFF; DNA: TGTGCCAGCAGCCTACGGACAGGGTATAATGAAAAACTGTTTTTT
J: TRBJ2-3; D: TRBD2; size: -; V: TRBV4-2; CDR3: CASSQDLTSGITDTQYF; DNA: TGTGCCAGCAGCCAAGATCTCACTAGCGGGATCACAGATACGCAGTATTTT
J: TRBJ2-6; D: TRBD1; size: -; V: TRBV5-1; CDR3: CASSSGDRASGANVLTF; DNA: TGCGCCAGCAGCTCAGGGGACAGGGCCTCTGGGGCCAACGTCCTGACTTTC
J: TRBJ1-5; D: -; size: -; V: TRBV9; CDR3: CASSVEEGGGTQPQHF; DNA: TGTGCCAGCAGCGTAGAGGAGGGAGGGGGTACGCAGCCCCAGCATTTT
J: TRBJ2-5; D: -; size: -; V: TRBV9; CDR3: CASSPRERQTQYF; DNA: TGTGCCAGCAGCCCTCGGGAGAGGCAGACCCAGTACTTC
J: TRBJ2-1; D: TRBD2; size: -; V: TRBV4-3; CDR3: CASSQLWGKQASGGSYNEQFF; DNA: TGCGCCAGCAGCCAGCTATGGGGGAAACAGGCTAGCGGGGGGTCCTACAATGAGCAGTTCTTC
J: TRBJ2-2; D: TRBD1; size: once; V: TRBV5-1; CDR3: CASILPGTGEANTGELFF; DNA: TGCGCCAGCATCCTTCCCGGGACAGGGGAGGCGAACACCGGGGAGCTGTTTTTT
J: TRBJ1-2; D: -; size: once; V: TRBV6-5; CDR3: CASSYSRRDYGYTF; DNA: TGTGCCAGCAGTTACTCGAGGAGGGACTATGGCTACACCTTC
J: TRBJ2-1; D: -; size: -; V: TRBV5-4; CDR3: CASSSGTRWSYNEQFF; DNA: TGTGCCAGCAGCTCCGGGACAAGGTGGTCCTACAATGAGCAGTTCTTC
J: TRBJ2-1; D: TRBD2; size: -; V: TRBV2; CDR3: CASSEGGRGAGGLNEQFF; DNA: TGTGCCAGCAGTGAAGGGGGGAGGGGCGCGGGAGGGTTAAATGAGCAGTTCTTC
J: TRBJ2-6; D: -; size: -; V: TRBV7-9; CDR3: CASTRTDSSGANVLTF; DNA: TGTGCCAGCACCAGGACTGATAGCTCTGGGGCCAACGTCCTGACTTTC
J: TRBJ2-1; D: TRBD1; size: -; V: TRBV7-2; CDR3: CASSFMGQEINEQFF; DNA: TGTGCCAGCAGCTTCATGGGACAGGAAATCAATGAGCAGTTCTTC
J: TRBJ1-1; D: -; size: once; V: TRBV19; CDR3: CASSNQGWTEAFF; DNA: TGTGCCAGTAGTAACCAGGGGTGGACTGAAGCTTTCTTT
J: TRBJ2-7; D: TRBD1; size: -; V: TRBV19; CDR3: CASRGRTGATGAEQYF; DNA: TGTGCCAGTAGGGGACGGACAGGGGCTACGGGAGCCGAGCAGTACTTC
J: TRBJ1-1; D: -; size: medium-sized; V: TRBV6-5; CDR3: CASSYSKNTEAFF; DNA: TGTGCCAGCAGTTACTCTAAGAACACTGAAGCTTTCTTT
J: TRBJ2-6; D: -; size: -; V: TRBV7-9; CDR3: CARLTAAGGANVLTF; DNA: TGTGCCAGATTGACGGCCGCGGGGGGGGCCAACGTCCTGACTTTC
J: TRBJ2-1; D: -; size: -; V: TRBV6-6; CDR3: CASKGATGEQFF; DNA: TGTGCCAGCAAAGGGGCTACCGGTGAGCAGTTCTTC
J: TRBJ1-2; D: TRBD1; size: -; V: TRBV5-3; CDR3: CARSLGWTGHNYGYTF; DNA: TGTGCCAGAAGCTTGGGGTGGACAGGGCATAACTATGGCTACACCTTC
J: TRBJ2-6; D: -; size: once; V: TRBV4-3; CDR3: CASSQGYSSGANVLTF; DNA: TGCGCCAGCAGCCAAGGTTACTCCTCTGGGGCCAACGTCCTGACTTTC
J: TRBJ2-5; D: TRBD2; size: -; V: TRBV7-6; CDR3: CASSQLAGAQETQYF; DNA: TGTGCCAGCAGCCAGCTAGCGGGGGCCCAAGAGACCCAGTACTTC
J: TRBJ1-5; D: -; size: -; V: TRBV4-3; CDR3: CASSQEVLRRQGNQPQHF; DNA: TGCGCCAGCAGCCAAGAGGTCCTACGGAGGCAGGGCAATCAGCCCCAGCATTTT
J: TRBJ2-2; D: TRBD1; size: -; V: TRBV6-6; CDR3: CASSPGQGRDTGELFF; DNA: TGTGCCAGCAGTCCCGGACAGGGTCGCGACACCGGGGAGCTGTTTTTT
J: TRBJ2-3; D: TRBD1; size: -; V: TRBV5-8; CDR3: CASSHDRDEGFPSTDTQYF; DNA: TGTGCCAGCAGCCATGACAGGGACGAGGGGTTTCCTAGCACAGATACGCAGTATTTT
J: TRBJ2-1; D: TRBD2; size: -; V: TRBV18; CDR3: CASSPTSPTSGLIYNEQFF; DNA: TGTGCCAGCTCACCCACCTCACCTACTAGCGGGCTGATCTACAATGAGCAGTTCTTC
J: TRBJ1-1; D: -; size: -; V: TRBV7-6; CDR3: CASSLSVNTEAFF; DNA: TGTGCCAGCAGCTTATCGGTGAACACTGAAGCTTTCTTT
J: TRBJ1-2; D: TRBD1; size: -; V: TRBV28; CDR3: CASSTGTGGDYGYTF; DNA: TGTGCCAGCAGTACCGGGACAGGGGGCGACTATGGCTACACCTTC